This T cell receptor beta chain was retrieved from a study of blood T cell repertoires in COVID-19 (dated by TCRdb to about 2020). A note on the overall study: For ImmuneRACE Cohort 3, a participant was defined as recovered based on two consecutive negative NP/OP PCR tests, clearance by a healthcare professional, or resolution of symptoms. Collaborator samples came from the United States, Italy and Spain and covered acute and convalescent phases of COVID-19. The prospective study material was composed of cDNA or gDNA derived from T cells, B-cell-depleted T cells, or PBMCs. Deeply sampled blood TCRbeta repertoires from subjects exposed to, actively infected with, or recovered from COVID-19 were included in the dataset. The repertoires were made available in a free public database intended to serve as a resource for research on the immune response to SARS-CoV-2. Samples came from the ongoing ImmuneRACE study (first 160 participants) plus 1,254 subjects from 6 global collaborators. Sample metadata almost always included a de-identified subject ID, COVID-19 status, age in years and sex. Where available, HLA class I and class II types were taken from metadata supplied by the sample provider and were not determined by assay-based typing.

With regard to this clone: What this receptor recognizes is not known. Base-call qualities are not available, and no considerably larger clone is one nucleotide away.

Enrolling through a virtual design, the prospective study's participants ranged in age from about 18 to 89 years and lived across some 23 United States geographic areas. Cohort assignment in the prospective study relied on participant-reported clinical history from a screening survey and a study questionnaire. Mobile phlebotomists in the prospective study collected whole blood, serum and a nasopharyngeal or oropharyngeal swab from every participant. Participants in the prospective study had the option to provide additional blood draws and questionnaires over a roughly 2-month period. Before DNA extraction, prospective study blood samples were shipped either frozen or at room temperature. The immunoSEQ Assay, a bias-controlled multiplex PCR, was used to amplify TCRbeta CDR3 regions from genomic DNA. On the study's bioinformatics: The number of nucleated cells in each sample was estimated by amplification of reference gene primers within the assay. To quantify the absolute abundance of each unique TCRbeta CDR3 rearrangement, sequence reads were collapsed and filtered. For each sample, productive Simpson clonality was calculated as the square root of Simpson's diversity index across productive rearrangements. TCRdb retrieved this table from immuneACCESS and kept in-frame rearrangements only. Not all clones are present; in checked studies, unresolved V genes account for under half, and no reason is known for the remainder. V, J and clone size reflect that table, while D and trimming were determined from the DNA. The sample yields 200,000 to 250,000 clones; around 85% were counted once. About 3.1% of the sample comes from the top ten.

V is cut by 4 bases and J by 2 bases, and the space between the germline ends is 9 bases. Taken from cysteine to phenylalanine, the CDR3 has 13 residues. CDR3 DNA is the only sequence kept; it has 39 bases, read in frame from the first base. The germline V gene sets CDR1 to SGDLS and CDR2 to YYNGEE. Broader findings and caveats from the paper: The amount of clinical and demographic metadata varied by source and participant and was provided uncurated.

Material: PBMCs or T cells enriched from blood (not recorded which). The sequence links TRBV9 to TRBJ1-2, with TRBD1 perhaps the D gene, on 5 matching bases. The receptor was isolated from a woman aged 50 to 65 in a cohort exposed to, infected with or recovered from COVID-19 (not recorded which). For the CDR3, the sequence is CASSLGQNYGYTF. At the DNA level, the sequence is TGTGCCAGCAGCCTGGGGCAGAACTATGGCTACACCTTC.